This paragraph covers one T cell receptor (beta chain) sequence. Germline V CDR1 and CDR2: SNHLY, FYNNEI. This CDR3 region has 19 residues. Unmatched junction bases numbered 23, after V lost 6 bases and J lost 9 bases. This sample was taken from a study of control samples from healthy donors and cancer patients. Repertoires were generated with immunoSEQ multiplex PCR, while TCRdb's copy carries only in-frame clones and drops some. The table records about 94,000 clones, roughly nine tenths of them present only once. Sample: blood. The chain uses TRBV2 and TRBJ1-5, with 10 bases that match TRBD1. This TCR was recovered from a woman younger than 30 in good health. The CDR3 here is CASRASRDRGRMGVWPQHF. The CDR3 DNA follows: TGTGCCAGCAGAGCTAGCCGGGACAGGGGCAGAATGGGAGTCTGGCCCCAGCATTTT.